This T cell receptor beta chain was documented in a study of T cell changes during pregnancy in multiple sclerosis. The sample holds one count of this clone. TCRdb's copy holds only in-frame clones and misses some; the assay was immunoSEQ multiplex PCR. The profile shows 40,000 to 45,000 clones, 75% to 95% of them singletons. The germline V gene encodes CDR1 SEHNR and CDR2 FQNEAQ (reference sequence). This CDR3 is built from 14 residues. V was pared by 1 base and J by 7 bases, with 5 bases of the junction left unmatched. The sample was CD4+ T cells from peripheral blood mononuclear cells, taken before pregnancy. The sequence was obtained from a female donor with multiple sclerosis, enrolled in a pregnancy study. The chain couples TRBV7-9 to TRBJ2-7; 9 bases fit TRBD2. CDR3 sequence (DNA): TGTGCCAGCAGCTTAGAGGGACTAGCAGTTGAGCAGTACTTC. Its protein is CASSLEGLAVEQYF. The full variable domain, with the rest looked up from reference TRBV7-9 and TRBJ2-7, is DTGVSQNPRHKITKRGQNVTFRCDPISEHNRLYWYRQTLGQGPEFLTYFQNEAQLEKSRLLSDRFSAERPKGSFSTLEIQRTEQGDSAMYLCASSLEGLAVEQYFGPGTRLTVT.